This T cell receptor beta chain is from a study of T cell responses to AZD1222 COVID-19 vaccine. Study observations and caveats: Unmutated variant regions are reportedly the target of nearly half of TCRs that are spike-specific. Vaccination with two AZD1222 doses was followed by a rise in Spike-specific TCR breadth and depth. Clonal diversity may have been underestimated, and the donors were mostly white British, with more females than males. Only 5 or 6 people who got AZD1222 tested seropositive at baseline.

Concerning this clone itself: Its cognate antigen is unknown.

Trimming left V 4 bases short and J 0 bases short, with 10 bases between. The germline V gene has CDR1 MGHRA and CDR2 YSYEKL. The CDR3 has 14 residues. Data came from immunoSEQ multiplex PCR; TCRdb stores just in-frame clones and leaves some out. The profile shows fewer than 200,000 clones, about nine tenths of them singletons. The receptor was derived from an adult in good health. V is TRBV4-1 and J is TRBJ2-7; no clear D gene. The specimen was peripheral blood, collected on day 0 of AZD1222 vaccination. The CDR3 sequence is CASSRASTSYEQYF. The CDR3 DNA follows: TGCGCCAGCAGCCGAGCCTCTACCTCCTACGAGCAGTACTTC.